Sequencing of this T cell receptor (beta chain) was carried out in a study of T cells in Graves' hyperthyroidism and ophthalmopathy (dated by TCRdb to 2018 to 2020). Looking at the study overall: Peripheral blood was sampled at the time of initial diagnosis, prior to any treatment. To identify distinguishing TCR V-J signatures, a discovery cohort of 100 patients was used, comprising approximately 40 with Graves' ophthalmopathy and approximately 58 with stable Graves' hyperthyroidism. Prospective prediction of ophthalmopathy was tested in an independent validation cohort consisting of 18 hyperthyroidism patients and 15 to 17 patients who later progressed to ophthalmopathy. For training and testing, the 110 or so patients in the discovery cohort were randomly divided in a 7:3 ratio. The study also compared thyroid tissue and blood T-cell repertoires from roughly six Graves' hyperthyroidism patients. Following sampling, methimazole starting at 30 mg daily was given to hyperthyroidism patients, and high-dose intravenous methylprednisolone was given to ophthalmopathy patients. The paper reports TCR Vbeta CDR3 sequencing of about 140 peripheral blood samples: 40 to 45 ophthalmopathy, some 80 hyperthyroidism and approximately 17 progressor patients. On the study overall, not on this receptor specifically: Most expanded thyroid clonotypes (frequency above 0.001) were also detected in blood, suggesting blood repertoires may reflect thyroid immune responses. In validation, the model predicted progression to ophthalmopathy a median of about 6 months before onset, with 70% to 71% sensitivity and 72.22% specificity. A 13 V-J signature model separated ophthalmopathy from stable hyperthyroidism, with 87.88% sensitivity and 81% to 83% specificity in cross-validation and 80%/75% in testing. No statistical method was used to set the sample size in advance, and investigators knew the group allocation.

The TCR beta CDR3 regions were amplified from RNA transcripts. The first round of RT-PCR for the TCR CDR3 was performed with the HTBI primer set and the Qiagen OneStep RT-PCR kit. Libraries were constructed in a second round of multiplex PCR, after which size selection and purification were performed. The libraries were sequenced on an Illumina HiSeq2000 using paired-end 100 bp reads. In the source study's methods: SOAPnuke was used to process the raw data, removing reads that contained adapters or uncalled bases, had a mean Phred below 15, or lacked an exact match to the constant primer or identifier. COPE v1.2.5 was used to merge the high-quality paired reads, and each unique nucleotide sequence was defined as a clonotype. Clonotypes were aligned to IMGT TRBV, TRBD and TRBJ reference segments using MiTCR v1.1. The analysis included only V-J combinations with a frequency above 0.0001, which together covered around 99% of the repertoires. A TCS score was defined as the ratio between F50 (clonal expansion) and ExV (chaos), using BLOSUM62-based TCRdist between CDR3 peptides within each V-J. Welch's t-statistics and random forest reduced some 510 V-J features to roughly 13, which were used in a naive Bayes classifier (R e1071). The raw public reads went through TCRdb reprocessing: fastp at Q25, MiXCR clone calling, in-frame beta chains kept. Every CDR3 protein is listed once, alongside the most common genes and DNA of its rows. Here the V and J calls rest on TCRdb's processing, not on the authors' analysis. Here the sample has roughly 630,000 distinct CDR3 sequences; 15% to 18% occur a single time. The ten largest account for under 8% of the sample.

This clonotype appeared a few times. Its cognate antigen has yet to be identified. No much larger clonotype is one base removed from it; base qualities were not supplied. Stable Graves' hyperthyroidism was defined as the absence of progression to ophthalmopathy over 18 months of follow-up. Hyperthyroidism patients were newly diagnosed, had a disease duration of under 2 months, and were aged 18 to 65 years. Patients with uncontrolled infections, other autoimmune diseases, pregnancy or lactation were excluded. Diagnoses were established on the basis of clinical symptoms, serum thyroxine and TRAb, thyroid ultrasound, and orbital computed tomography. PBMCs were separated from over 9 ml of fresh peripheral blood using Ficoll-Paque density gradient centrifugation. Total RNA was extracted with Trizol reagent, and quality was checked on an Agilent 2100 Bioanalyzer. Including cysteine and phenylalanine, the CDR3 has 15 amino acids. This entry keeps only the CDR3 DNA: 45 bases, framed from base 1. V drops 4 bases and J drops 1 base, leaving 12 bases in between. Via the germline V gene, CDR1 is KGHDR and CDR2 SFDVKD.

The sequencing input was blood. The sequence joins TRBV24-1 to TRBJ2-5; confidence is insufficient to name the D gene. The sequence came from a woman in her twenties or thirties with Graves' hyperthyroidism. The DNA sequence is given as TGTGCCACCAGTGACCGCACAAGTACCCAAGAGACCCAGTACTTC. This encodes CATSDRTSTQETQYF.